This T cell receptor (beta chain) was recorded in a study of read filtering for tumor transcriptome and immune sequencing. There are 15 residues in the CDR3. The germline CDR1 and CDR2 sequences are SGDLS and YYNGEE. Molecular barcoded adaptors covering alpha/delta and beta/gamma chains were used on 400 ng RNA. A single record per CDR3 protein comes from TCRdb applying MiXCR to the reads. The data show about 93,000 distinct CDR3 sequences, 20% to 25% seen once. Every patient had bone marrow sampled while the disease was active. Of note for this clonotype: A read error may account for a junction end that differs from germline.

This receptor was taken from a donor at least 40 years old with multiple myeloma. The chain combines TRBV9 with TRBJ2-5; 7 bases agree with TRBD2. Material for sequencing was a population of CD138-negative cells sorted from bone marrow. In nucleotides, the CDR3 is TGTGCCAGGTCCGCTGGACTAGAGGGGCGGGAGACCCCGTACTTC. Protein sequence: CARSAGLEGRETPYF.